The TCR beta chain described here comes from a study of shared clonotypes between healthy human individuals. In the case of this clone: Other nucleotide sequences in the sample specify the same CDR3.

Clones were read by immunoSEQ multiplex PCR, and TCRdb kept only the in-frame ones, dropping some. This sample has about 2.4 million clones, with about 92% found just once. Germline loops: CDR1 SGHRS, CDR2 YFSETQ. V lost 0 bases to trimming and J lost 0 bases, with 6 bases between them. This CDR3 has 14 residues. The clonotype was recovered from a man between 18 and 29 years old in good health. The chain links TRBV5-1 to TRBJ2-5, with D uncertain. The specimen sequenced was naive CD4+ T cells sorted from blood. Stated subset: CD45RA+ positively selected. CDR3 bases: TGCGCCAGCAGCTTGGAAGCCAACCAAGAGACCCAGTACTTC. Its protein is CASSLEANQETQYF.